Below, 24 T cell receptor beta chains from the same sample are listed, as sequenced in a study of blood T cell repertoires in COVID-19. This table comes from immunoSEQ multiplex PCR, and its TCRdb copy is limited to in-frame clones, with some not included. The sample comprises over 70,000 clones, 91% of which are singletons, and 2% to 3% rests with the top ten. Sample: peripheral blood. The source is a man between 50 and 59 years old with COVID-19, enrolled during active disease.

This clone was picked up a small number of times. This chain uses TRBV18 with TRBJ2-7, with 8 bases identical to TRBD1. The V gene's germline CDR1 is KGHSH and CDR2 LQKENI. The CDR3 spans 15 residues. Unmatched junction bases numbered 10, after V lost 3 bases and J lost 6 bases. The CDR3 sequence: CASSPGQGRNGEQYV. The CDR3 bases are TGTGCCAGCTCACCCGGACAGGGAAGAAATGGCGAGCAGTACGTC.

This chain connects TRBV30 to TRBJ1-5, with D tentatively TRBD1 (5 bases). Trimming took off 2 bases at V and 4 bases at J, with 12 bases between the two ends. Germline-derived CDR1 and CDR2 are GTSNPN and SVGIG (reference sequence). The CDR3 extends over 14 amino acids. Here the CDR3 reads CAWSSYRRNQPQHF. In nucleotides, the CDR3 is TGTGCCTGGAGTTCATACAGGCGGAATCAGCCCCAGCATTTT.

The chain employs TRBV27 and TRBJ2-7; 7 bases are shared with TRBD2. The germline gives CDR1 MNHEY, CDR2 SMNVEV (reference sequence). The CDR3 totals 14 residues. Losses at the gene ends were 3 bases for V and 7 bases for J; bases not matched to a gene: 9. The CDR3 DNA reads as TGTGCCAGCAGTTTTGCGGGAGTGGGACGGGAGCAGTACTTC. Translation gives CASSFAGVGREQYF.

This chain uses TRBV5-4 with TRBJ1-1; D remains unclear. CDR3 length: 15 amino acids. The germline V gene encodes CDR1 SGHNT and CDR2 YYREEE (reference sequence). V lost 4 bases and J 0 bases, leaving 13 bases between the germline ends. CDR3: CASSPPETMNTEAFF. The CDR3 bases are TGTGCCAGCAGCCCACCGGAGACTATGAACACTGAAGCTTTCTTT.

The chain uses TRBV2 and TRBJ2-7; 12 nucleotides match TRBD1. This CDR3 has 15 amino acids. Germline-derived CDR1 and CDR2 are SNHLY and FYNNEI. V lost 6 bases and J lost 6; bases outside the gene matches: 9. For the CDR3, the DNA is TGTGCCAGCAGACAGGGGGGGACAGGGGGCTTCGAGCAGTACTTC. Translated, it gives CASRQGGTGGFEQYF. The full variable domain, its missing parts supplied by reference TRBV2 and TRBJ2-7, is EPEVTQTPSHQVTQMGQEVILRCVPISNHLYFYWYRQILGQKVEFLVSFYNNEISEKSEIFDDQFSVERPDGSNFTLKIRSTKLEDSAMYFCASRQGGTGGFEQYFGPGTRLTVT.

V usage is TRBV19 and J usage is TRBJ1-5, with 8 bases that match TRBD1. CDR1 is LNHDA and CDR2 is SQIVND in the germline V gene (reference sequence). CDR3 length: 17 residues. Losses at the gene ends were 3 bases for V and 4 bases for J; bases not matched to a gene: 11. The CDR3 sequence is CASSMWQGAPLNQPQHF. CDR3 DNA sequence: TGTGCCAGTAGTATGTGGCAGGGGGCGCCCCTAAATCAGCCCCAGCATTTT.

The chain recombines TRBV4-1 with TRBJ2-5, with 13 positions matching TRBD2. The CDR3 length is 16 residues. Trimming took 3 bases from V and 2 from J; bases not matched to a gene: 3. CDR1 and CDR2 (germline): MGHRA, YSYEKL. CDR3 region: CASSHGTSGVQETQYF. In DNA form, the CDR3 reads TGCGCCAGCAGCCATGGGACTAGCGGGGTTCAAGAGACCCAGTACTTC.

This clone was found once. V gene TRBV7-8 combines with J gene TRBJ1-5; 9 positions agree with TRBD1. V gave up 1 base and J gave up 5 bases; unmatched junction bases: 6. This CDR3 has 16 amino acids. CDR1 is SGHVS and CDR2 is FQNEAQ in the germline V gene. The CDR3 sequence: CASSLGDRASDQPQHF. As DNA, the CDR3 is TGTGCCAGCAGCTTAGGGGACAGGGCTTCCGATCAGCCCCAGCATTTT.

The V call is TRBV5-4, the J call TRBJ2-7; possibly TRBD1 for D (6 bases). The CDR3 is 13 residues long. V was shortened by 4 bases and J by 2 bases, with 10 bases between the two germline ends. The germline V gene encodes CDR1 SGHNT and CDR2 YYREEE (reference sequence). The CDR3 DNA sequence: TGTGCCAGCAGCCCCGGGACAACCTACGAGCAGTACGTC. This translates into CASSPGTTYEQYV.

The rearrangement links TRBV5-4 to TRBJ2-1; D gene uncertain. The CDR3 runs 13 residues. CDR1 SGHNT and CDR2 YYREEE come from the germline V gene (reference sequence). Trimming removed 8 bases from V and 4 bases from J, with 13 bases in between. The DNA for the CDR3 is TGTGCCAGTCATCTCCCAGTATACAATGAGCAGTTCTTC. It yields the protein CASHLPVYNEQFF.

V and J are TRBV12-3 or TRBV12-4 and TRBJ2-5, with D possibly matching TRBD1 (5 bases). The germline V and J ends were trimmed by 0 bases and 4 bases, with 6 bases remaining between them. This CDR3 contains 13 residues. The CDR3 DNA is TGTGCCAGCAGTTTAGCAGGGGCAGAGACCCAGTACTTC. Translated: CASSLAGAETQYF.

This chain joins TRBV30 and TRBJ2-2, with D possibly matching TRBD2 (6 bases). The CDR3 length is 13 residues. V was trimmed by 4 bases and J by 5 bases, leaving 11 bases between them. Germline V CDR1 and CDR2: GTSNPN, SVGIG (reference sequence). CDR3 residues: CAWTGTSTGELFF. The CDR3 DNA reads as TGTGCCTGGACGGGGACTTCGACCGGGGAGCTGTTTTTT.

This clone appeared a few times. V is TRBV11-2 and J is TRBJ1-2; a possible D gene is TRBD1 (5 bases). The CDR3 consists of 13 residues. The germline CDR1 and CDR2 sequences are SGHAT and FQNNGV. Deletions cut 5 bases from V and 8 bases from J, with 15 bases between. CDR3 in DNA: TGTGCCAGCAGCCTTGCGACAGACGGAGGCTACACCTTC. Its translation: CASSLATDGGYTF.

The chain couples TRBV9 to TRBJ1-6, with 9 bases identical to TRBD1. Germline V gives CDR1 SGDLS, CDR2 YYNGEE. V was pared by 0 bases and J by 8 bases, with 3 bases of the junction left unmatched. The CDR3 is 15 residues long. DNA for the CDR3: TGTGCCAGCAGCGTAGATGGACAGGGGTATTCACCCCTCCACTTT. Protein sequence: CASSVDGQGYSPLHF. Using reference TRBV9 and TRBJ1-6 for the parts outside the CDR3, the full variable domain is DSGVTQTPKHLITATGQRVTLRCSPRSGDLSVYWYQQSLDQGLQFLIQYYNGEERAKGNILERFSAQQFPDLHSELNLSSLELGDSALYFCASSVDGQGYSPLHFGNGTRLTVT.

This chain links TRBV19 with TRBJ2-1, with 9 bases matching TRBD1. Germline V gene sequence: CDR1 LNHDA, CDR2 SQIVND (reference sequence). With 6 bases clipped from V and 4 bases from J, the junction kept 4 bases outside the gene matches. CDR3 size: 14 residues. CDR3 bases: TGTGCCAGTAGGGGGACAGGGAGGTACAATGAGCAGTTCTTC. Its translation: CASRGTGRYNEQFF.

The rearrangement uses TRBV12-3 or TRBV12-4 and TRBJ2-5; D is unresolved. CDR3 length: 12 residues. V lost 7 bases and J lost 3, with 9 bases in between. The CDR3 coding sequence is TGTGCCAGCACCCAAGGAGAAGAGACCCAGTACTTC. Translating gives CASTQGEETQYF.

The CDR3 loop reads CASSLGTYGSKGDTQYF. The CDR3 DNA reads TGTGCCAGCAGCTTAGGGACTTACGGGAGTAAAGGAGATACGCAGTATTTT. V gene TRBV7-9 combines with J gene TRBJ2-3; possibly TRBD2 for D (6 bases). V lost 1 base, J lost 5 bases, and 19 bases lay in between. The CDR3 spans 17 residues. The germline V gene encodes CDR1 SEHNR and CDR2 FQNEAQ (reference sequence).

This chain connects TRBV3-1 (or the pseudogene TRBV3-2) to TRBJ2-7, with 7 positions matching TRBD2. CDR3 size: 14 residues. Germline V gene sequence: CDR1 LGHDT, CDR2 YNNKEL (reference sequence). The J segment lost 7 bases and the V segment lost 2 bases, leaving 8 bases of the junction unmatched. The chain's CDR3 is CASSQSGTAGEQYF. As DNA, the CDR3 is TGTGCCAGCAGCCAAAGCGGGACCGCGGGGGAGCAGTACTTC.

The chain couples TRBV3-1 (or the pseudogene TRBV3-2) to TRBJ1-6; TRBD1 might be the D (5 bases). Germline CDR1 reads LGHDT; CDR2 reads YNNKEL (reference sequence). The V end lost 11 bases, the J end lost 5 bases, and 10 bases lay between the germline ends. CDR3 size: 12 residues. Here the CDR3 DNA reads TGTGCCTCTAGACAGAATAATTCACCCCTCCACTTT. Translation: CASRQNNSPLHF.

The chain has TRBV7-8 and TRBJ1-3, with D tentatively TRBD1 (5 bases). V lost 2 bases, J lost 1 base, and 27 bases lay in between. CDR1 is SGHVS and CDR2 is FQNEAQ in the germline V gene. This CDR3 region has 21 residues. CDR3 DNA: TGTGCCAGCAGCTTAACACCAAGACAGCCGAATTTTCCCTTTTCTGGAAACACCATATATTTT. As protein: CASSLTPRQPNFPFSGNTIYF.

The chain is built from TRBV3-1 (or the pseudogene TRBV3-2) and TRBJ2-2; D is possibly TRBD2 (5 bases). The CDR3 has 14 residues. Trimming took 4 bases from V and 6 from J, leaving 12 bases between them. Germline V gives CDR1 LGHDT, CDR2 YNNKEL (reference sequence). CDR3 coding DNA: TGTGCCAGCAGCCGCTCGAACGGGGCCGGGGAGCTGTTTTTT. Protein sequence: CASSRSNGAGELFF.

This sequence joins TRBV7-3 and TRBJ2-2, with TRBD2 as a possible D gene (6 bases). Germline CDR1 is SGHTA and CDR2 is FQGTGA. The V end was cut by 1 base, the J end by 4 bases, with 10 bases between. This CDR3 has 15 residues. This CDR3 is CASSLNSGGTGELFF. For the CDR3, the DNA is TGTGCCAGCAGCTTAAATAGCGGCGGCACCGGGGAGCTGTTTTTT.

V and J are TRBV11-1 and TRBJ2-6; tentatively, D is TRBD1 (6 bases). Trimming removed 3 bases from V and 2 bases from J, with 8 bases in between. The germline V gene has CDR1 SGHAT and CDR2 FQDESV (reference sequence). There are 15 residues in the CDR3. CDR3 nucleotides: TGTGCCAGCAGCTTGCAGGGGCCTGGGGCCAACGTCCTGACTTTC. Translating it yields CASSLQGPGANVLTF.

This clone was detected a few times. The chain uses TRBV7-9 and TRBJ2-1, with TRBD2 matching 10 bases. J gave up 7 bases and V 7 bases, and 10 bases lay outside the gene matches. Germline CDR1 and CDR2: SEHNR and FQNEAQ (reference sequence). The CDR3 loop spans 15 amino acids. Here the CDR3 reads CASTPTSGITNEQFF. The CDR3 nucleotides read TGTGCCAGCACCCCAACTAGCGGGATAACAAATGAGCAGTTCTTC.